This TCR beta chain was obtained from a study of blood T cell repertoires in COVID-19 (dated by TCRdb to 2019 to 2021). For context, the study as a whole: Samples covering the acute and convalescent phases of COVID-19 were provided by collaborators in the United States, Italy and Spain. The material from the prospective study consisted of cDNA or gDNA derived from T cells, B-cell-depleted T cells, or PBMCs. The dataset comprised deeply sampled blood TCRbeta repertoires from subjects exposed to, actively infected with, or recovered from COVID-19. A freely available public database, intended as a resource for researchers studying the immune response to SARS-CoV-2, is where the repertoires were released. The samples were drawn from the first 160 participants of the ongoing ImmuneRACE study and from about 1,200 subjects provided by 6 global collaborators. Sample metadata almost always included a de-identified subject ID, COVID-19 status, age in years and sex. HLA class I and class II types, where available, came from metadata supplied by the sample provider rather than from assay-based typing.

As for this clone: No antigen is known for it. Base qualities are missing; no much larger clone stands one base away.

TCRbeta CDR3 regions were amplified from genomic DNA using the immunoSEQ Assay, a bias-controlled multiplex PCR. Per the original workflow: Within the assay, amplification of reference gene primers was used to estimate how many nucleated cells each sample contained. To quantify the absolute abundance of each unique TCRbeta CDR3 rearrangement, sequence reads were collapsed and filtered. Productive Simpson clonality was computed per sample as the square root of Simpson's diversity index over productive rearrangements. TCRdb limited this immuneACCESS table to in-frame rearrangements with V and J called. A share of clones is missing; checked studies link under half to unresolved V genes, and the rest is unexplained. V and J calls and clone size follow that table, whereas D and trimming were derived from the DNA. The sample table holds 160,000 or so clones, of which about 80% were seen once. The ten largest clones take up less than 2% of the sample.

What the study reported, not specific to this receptor: The quantity of clinical and demographic metadata differed by source and by participant and was supplied without curation.

For CDR1 and CDR2, the germline V gene lists SQVTM and ANQGSEA. V loses 8 bases at its end and J loses 1 base; junction bases beyond the gene matches: 4. The CDR3 spans 12 residues, from the cysteine through the phenylalanine. Of all the DNA, just the CDR3 is kept, 36 bases in frame from base 1. The collaborating institutions used their own protocols to collect whole blood in K2EDTA tubes. For TCRbeta analysis, collaborator samples were shipped as frozen whole blood, as isolated PBMCs, or as DNA extracted from either sample type. The clonotype comes from a human donor in a cohort sampled during active COVID-19. The sequenced material came from peripheral blood. The receptor chain draws on TRBV29-1 and TRBJ2-7; 8 bases in the junction line up with TRBD1. The bases are TGCAGCATCGGACAGGGATCCTACGAGCAGTACTTC. Its translation reads: CSIGQGSYEQYF.